This T cell receptor beta chain was recorded in a study of CD8 T cells in ankylosing spondylitis. Trimming left V 4 bases short and J 5 bases short, with 15 bases between. The V gene's germline CDR1 is SNHLY and CDR2 FYNNEI. The CDR3 is made up of 15 amino acids. This clonotype was seen ten or more times. The antigen remains unidentified. TCRdb itself ran the 5' RACE reads through MiXCR, one entry per CDR3 protein. The sample consists of a few hundred thousand distinct CDR3 sequences, about a sixth of them appearing once. Study results and caveats: Disease-linked clones reportedly showed significant enrichment in matched ankylosing spondylitis synovial fluid.

Sequencing was done on a sample of blood, either unsorted or a sorted T cell fraction (not recorded which). This sequence originates from a male donor with ankylosing spondylitis or in good health (not recorded which). The rearrangement links TRBV2 to TRBJ2-1; no firm D call. The DNA for the CDR3 is TGTGCCAGCAGTGGCCTGGACCAAGTTAACAATGAGCAGTTCTTC. This encodes CASSGLDQVNNEQFF.